The 22 T cell receptor beta chains presented below share a single source sample, sequenced in a study of T cell responses to AZD1222 COVID-19 vaccine. The assay was immunoSEQ multiplex PCR, and TCRdb's table has in-frame clones only and misses some. The data show 50,000 to 85,000 clones, about four fifths seen once. Sequencing used peripheral blood, obtained on day 0 of MenACWY control vaccination. The origin of the receptors is an adult in good health.

The chain links TRBV6-2 or TRBV6-3 to TRBJ2-1, with D uncertain. CDR3 length equals 12 residues. CDR1 MNHEY and CDR2 SVGEGT come from the germline V gene. The V end was cut by 6 bases, the J end by 5 bases, with 8 bases between. The CDR3 DNA follows: TGTGCCAGCAGCGACACCGACAATGAGCAGTTCTTC. Its translation: CASSDTDNEQFF.

This sequence joins TRBV12-3 or TRBV12-4 and TRBJ2-7; D uncertain. The CDR3 extends over 12 amino acids. The V end lost 2 bases, the J end lost 6 bases, and 8 bases lay between the germline ends. The CDR3 bases are TGTGCCAGCAGTTTAACCACGGGCGAGCAGTACTTC. Translation: CASSLTTGEQYF.

This clone was recorded a few times. The rearrangement uses TRBV6-5 and TRBJ2-5, with a weak D call TRBD2 (6 bases). CDR1 and CDR2 (germline): MNHEY, SVGAGI. The CDR3 has 14 residues. Trimming left V 6 bases short and J 9 bases short, with 20 bases between. As DNA, the CDR3 is TGTGCCAGCAGCGCCGGGACTCTCATGGGTGCCCAGTACTTC. The encoded protein is CASSAGTLMGAQYF.

The V call is TRBV7-9, the J call TRBJ1-5; D possibly corresponds to TRBD1 (6 bases). The CDR3 has 15 amino acids. V lost 4 bases and J 0 bases, leaving 10 bases between the germline ends. Germline CDR1 and CDR2: SEHNR and FQNEAQ (reference sequence). CDR3 DNA sequence: TGTGCCAGCAGCTCCGGACAGAATAGCAATCAGCCCCAGCATTTT. It translates to CASSSGQNSNQPQHF.

The count of this clone is one. The DNA of the CDR3 is TGTGCCAGTAGGAAGACAGTGAACACTGAAGCTTTCTTT. Amino acids: CASRKTVNTEAFF. The chain combines TRBV19 with TRBJ1-1, with D perhaps matching TRBD1 (5 bases). Germline CDR1 and CDR2: LNHDA and SQIVND (reference sequence). The CDR3 totals 13 residues. V dropped 6 bases and J dropped 0 bases, with 8 bases sitting between them. Supplemented by reference TRBV19 and TRBJ1-1, the full variable domain reads DGGITQSPKYLFRKEGQNVTLSCEQNLNHDAMYWYRQDPGQGLRLIYYSQIVNDFQKGDIAEGYSVSREKKESFPLTVTSAQKNPTAFYLCASRKTVNTEAFFGQGTRLTVV.

The rearrangement joins TRBV20-1 to TRBJ1-2, with TRBD1 identical over 7 bases. The junction had 4 bases not matched to a gene; V was cut back by 6 bases and J by 6 bases. This CDR3 spans 11 amino acids. Germline loops: CDR1 DFQATT, CDR2 SNEGSKA (reference sequence). CDR3 DNA sequence: TGCAGTGCGATCAGGGGGAATGGCTACACCTTC. It yields the protein CSAIRGNGYTF.

V and J are TRBV3-1 (or the pseudogene TRBV3-2) and TRBJ1-2, with 7 bases matching TRBD1. CDR1 and CDR2 (germline): LGHDT, YNNKEL (reference sequence). The CDR3 contains 14 residues. The ends lost 0 bases at V and 10 bases at J; junction bases unmatched: 8. The CDR3 DNA is TGTGCCAGCAGCCAAGAGGACAGGTGGAGGGACTACACCTTC. The encoded protein is CASSQEDRWRDYTF.

This chain joins TRBV5-4 and TRBJ2-7, with D tentatively TRBD2 (5 bases). Looked up from germline, CDR1 is SGHNT and CDR2 is YYREEE (reference sequence). CDR3 length: 14 amino acids. The V gene lost 4 bases and the J gene lost 2 bases, with 13 bases spanning the gap. The DNA for the CDR3 is TGTGCCAGCAGCCGGGATCTGGGCCCCTACGAGCAGTACTTC. Its translation: CASSRDLGPYEQYF.

The chain employs TRBV18 and TRBJ2-5, with TRBD1 matching 9 bases. There are 13 residues in the CDR3. CDR1 is KGHSH and CDR2 is LQKENI in the germline V gene. V lost 1 base, J lost 10 bases, and 4 bases stayed unmatched. The CDR3 coding sequence is TGTGCCAGCTCACCACAGGGACAGGGTGACCAGTACTTC. Translated, it gives CASSPQGQGDQYF.

This clone appeared once. This chain links TRBV3-1 (or the pseudogene TRBV3-2) with TRBJ2-5; no clear D. Looked up from germline, CDR1 is LGHDT and CDR2 is YNNKEL (reference sequence). Trimming removed 0 bases at V and 7 bases at J, with 9 bases between. The CDR3 loop spans 13 amino acids. The CDR3 sequence is CASSQDRMGTQYF. The CDR3 DNA follows: TGTGCCAGCAGCCAAGATCGTATGGGGACCCAGTACTTC.

This clone was seen only a few times. This chain links TRBV30 with TRBJ2-1; D may be TRBD1 (6 bases). Trimming took 2 bases from V and 7 from J, leaving 12 bases between them. The CDR3 loop spans 13 amino acids. Germline values: CDR1 GTSNPN, CDR2 SVGIG (reference sequence). The CDR3 is CAWSTGHRNEQFF. CDR3 in DNA: TGTGCCTGGAGTACGGGACACCGGAATGAGCAGTTCTTC. Full variable domain (outside the CDR3, taken from reference TRBV30 and TRBJ2-1): SQTIHQWPATLVQPVGSPLSLECTVEGTSNPNLYWYRQAAGRGLQLLFYSVGIGQISSEVPQNLSASRPQDRQFILSSKKLLLSDSGFYLCAWSTGHRNEQFFGPGTRLTVL.

This clone appeared a single time. This rearrangement joins TRBV7-9 to TRBJ1-1; perhaps TRBD1 as D (5 bases). This CDR3 spans 14 amino acids. Trimming removed 5 bases at V and 3 bases at J, with 13 bases between. From germline, CDR1 is SEHNR and CDR2 FQNEAQ (reference sequence). The CDR3 reads CASSPSDSYTEAFF. For the CDR3, the DNA is TGTGCCAGCAGCCCAAGCGACAGTTACACTGAAGCTTTCTTT.

The V and J genes are TRBV11-2 and TRBJ2-5, with D tentatively TRBD2 (6 bases). CDR3 length equals 16 residues. The germline V and J ends were trimmed by 3 bases and 4 bases, with 18 bases remaining between them. Germline values: CDR1 SGHAT, CDR2 FQNNGV. The CDR3 DNA reads TGTGCCAGCAGCTTGGATGGTTCCTGGCGGGGAGAGACCCAGTACTTC. Translated: CASSLDGSWRGETQYF.

The chain couples TRBV7-9 to TRBJ1-4; D uncertain. The V gene's germline CDR1 is SEHNR and CDR2 FQNEAQ (reference sequence). The CDR3 length is 16 residues. Trimming pared 4 bases from V and 8 bases from J, leaving 20 bases between. CDR3 in amino acids: CASSSPNGPFEEKLFF. The CDR3 nucleotides are TGTGCCAGCAGCTCCCCCAACGGACCCTTCGAGGAAAAACTGTTTTTT. The variable domain in full, completed from reference TRBV7-9 and TRBJ1-4, reads DTGVSQNPRHKITKRGQNVTFRCDPISEHNRLYWYRQTLGQGPEFLTYFQNEAQLEKSRLLSDRFSAERPKGSFSTLEIQRTEQGDSAMYLCASSSPNGPFEEKLFFGSGTQLSVL.

This sequence joins TRBV9 and TRBJ2-1; D is unclear. Trimming left V 0 bases short and J 2 bases short, with 3 bases between. The length of the CDR3 is 13 residues. Germline values: CDR1 SGDLS, CDR2 YYNGEE. CDR3 amino acids: CASSVAPYNEQFF. The CDR3 DNA sequence: TGTGCCAGCAGCGTAGCACCCTACAATGAGCAGTTCTTC.

This clone has only a few counts. The chain links TRBV11-3 to TRBJ2-5, with 8 nucleotides matching TRBD1. With V trimmed by 4 bases and J by 4 bases, 5 bases remained unmatched. This CDR3 contains 14 residues. Germline CDR1 and CDR2: SGHNT and YENEEA. The DNA of the CDR3 is TGTGCCAGCAGCTCAGGACAGGGCGGAGAGACCCAGTACTTC. As protein: CASSSGQGGETQYF.

The CDR3 loop is CASSLAGGGVNTEAFF. The CDR3 bases are TGCGCCAGCAGCCTGGCCGGGGGAGGGGTGAACACTGAAGCTTTCTTT. The V gene is TRBV5-1, the J gene TRBJ1-1, with a possible D match to TRBD1 (5 bases). CDR1 SGHRS and CDR2 YFSETQ come from the germline V gene. V was pared by 4 bases and J by 0 bases, with 16 bases between. This CDR3 is 16 amino acids long.

The rearrangement links TRBV27 to TRBJ1-5; D unclear. The length of the CDR3 is 15 residues. The ends were cut back, 2 bases at V and 5 bases at J, with 13 bases in the middle. Germline V gene data show CDR1 as MNHEY and CDR2 as SMNVEV (reference sequence). The chain's CDR3 is CASSLNPPRDQPQHF. The CDR3 DNA follows: TGTGCCAGCAGTTTAAACCCACCCCGGGATCAGCCCCAGCATTTT.

This chain uses TRBV6-5 with TRBJ1-6; TRBD1 matches 9 bases. The germline gives CDR1 MNHEY, CDR2 SVGAGI. This CDR3 is 15 amino acids long. Trimming took 4 bases from V and 8 from J; bases not matched to a gene: 6. CDR3 bases: TGTGCCAGCAGTTCTTTAGACAGGGGGTATTCACCCCTCCACTTT. Its protein is CASSSLDRGYSPLHF.

This clone was seen more than once but under ten times. In DNA form, the CDR3 reads TGCGCCAGCAGCCAAGATCCCGGGGTTGGAAACACCATATATTTT. Encoded protein: CASSQDPGVGNTIYF. The chain has TRBV4-3 and TRBJ1-3; unclear D gene. There are 15 residues in the CDR3. CDR1 LGHNA and CDR2 YSLEER come from the germline V gene. V lost 0 bases to trimming and J lost 3 bases, with 9 bases between them.

The chain uses TRBV9 and TRBJ1-6; no definite D call. V shed 3 bases and J shed 9 bases, with 13 bases lying between them. The CDR3 loop spans 14 amino acids. The germline V gene has CDR1 SGDLS and CDR2 YYNGEE. CDR3 in DNA: TGTGCCAGCAGCGGGAGGACTCGCGGTTCACCCCTCCACTTT. Protein product: CASSGRTRGSPLHF.

The V gene is TRBV6-5, the J gene TRBJ1-1; D gene uncertain. The ends were cut back, 6 bases at V and 4 bases at J, with 12 bases in the middle. The germline gives CDR1 MNHEY, CDR2 SVGAGI. The CDR3 extends over 13 amino acids. The CDR3, as DNA: TGTGCCAGCAGCGTCAGCGGGCGCACTGAAGCTTTCTTT. Amino acids: CASSVSGRTEAFF.